The sequence of this TCR beta chain was determined in a study of CD8 T cell repertoires and HIV-1 epitope variants (dated by TCRdb to about 2020). Background on the whole study: Twenty-five peptides representing autologous and known Gag and Nef epitope variants were each used to stimulate T cells in separate culture wells. The control conditions were a CMV, EBV and flu peptide pool, the Ebola AY9 epitope as a negative control, and a well with no peptide. T cells were enriched using the EasySep Human T Cell Enrichment Kit and then co-cultured with an equal number of autologous T cell-negative cells acting as antigen-presenting cells. The cultures were grown for around 10 days in IMDM with gentamicin, and half of the media was changed on days 3 and 7 with IL-2, IL-7 and IL-15 added. A total of more than 80 T cell cultures were run, with each culture condition done in triplicate except for one peptide, which was done in duplicate. Tested epitopes included three Gag epitope families and Nef HW9 and YT9. A 1M T cell aliquot was kept as an uncultured baseline condition, separate from the approximately 80 T cell cultures. On the study overall, not on this receptor specifically: The assay identified only TCR beta chains and indicated proliferation in response to antigen, without indicating T cell function or cytokine profile. The Nef KF9 family was recognized by five clonotypes and the HW9 family by one, and no responses to the TAALDMSHF plasma variant were observed. Of the nine antigen-specific TCR beta clonotypes identified, roughly six appeared cross-reactive for autologous or known escape epitope variants.

The EasySep Human CD8+ T Cell Enrichment Kit was used on day 10 to isolate CD8+ T cells from every culture. This clone came up a few times. Its cognate antigen has yet to be identified. The input lacks base qualities; no much larger clone sits a single base away. Sequencing of TCR beta CDR3 regions was done on the immunoSEQ platform at survey depth. The QIAamp DNA micro kit was used to extract genomic DNA from every cultured and uncultured CD8+ T cell population. The original methods were these. Samples with fewer than 5,000 productive reads were excluded, which removed about 6.5% of the roughly 80 HIV peptide-stimulated cultures. Sequences were trimmed to CDR3 by a MANAFEST web app, and nonproductive sequences, CDR3s under 5 amino acids, and sequences not starting with C or ending with F/W were removed. Antigen-specific clonotypes had to expand in at least 2 of 3 replicates versus no-peptide control at FDR 0.01, only within one epitope family. A frequency at least fivefold higher than in wells stimulated with peptides from other epitope families was additionally required for specific clonotypes. In TCRdb, the immuneACCESS table is reduced to in-frame sequences with V and J assigned. These tables do not hold every clone; where another copy was compared, an unresolved V gene accounts for under half, and the others remain unexplained. Clone size and the V and J calls come from that table; the DNA yielded D and trimming. The sample table shows tens of thousands of clones, and roughly four fifths are seen once. More than 25% of the sample belongs to the ten largest clones.

The sequenced sample consisted of uncultured baseline CD8+ T cells from peripheral blood mononuclear cells (PBMCs). This TCR was sampled from a male donor with HIV.

The CDR3: CASSSGLAGGISTDTQYF. The nucleotides are TGTGCCAGCAGCTCGGGACTAGCGGGAGGGATTAGCACAGATACGCAGTATTTT. The chain was built from TRBV7-8 and TRBJ2-3; the junction holds 16 bases that match TRBD2. Trimmed from V: 4 bases; trimmed from J: 0 bases; junction bases lacking a gene match: 4. The CDR3 runs 18 amino acids, cysteine and phenylalanine included. The DNA shown is the 54-base CDR3, in frame from base 1. The germline V gene provides CDR1 SGHVS and CDR2 FQNEAQ. Joined to the reference TRBV7-8 and TRBJ2-3 proteins, this CDR3 gives the full variable domain: GAGVSQSPRYKVAKRGQDVALRCDPISGHVSLFWYQQALGQGPEFLTYFQNEAQLDKSGLPSDRFFAERPEGSVSTLKIQRTQQEDSAVYLCASSSGLAGGISTDTQYFGPGTRLTVL.